This is a list of T cell receptor beta chains from one sample in a study of T-cell memory formation after mild COVID-19. TCRdb redid the calling of the 5' RACE reads with MiXCR, one entry per CDR3 protein. This sample has around 200,000 distinct CDR3 sequences; roughly a tenth occur once, and the top ten carry 2.5% to 3.5%. Sequences were obtained from PBMCs or a T cell subset sorted from them (not recorded which). The receptors derive from a man younger than 30 who had mild COVID-19 (a few samples of this study predate the infection). Cell type and time point are not known. The CDR3 runs from the conserved cysteine through the conserved F or W. The order of the fields is clone size, J gene, D gene, V gene, CDR3 protein, CDR3 DNA. The D gene is left open where the match is weak. Clone size is given for some rows only: seen once, a few or many times, or a class if the clone is expanded.

size: NA
J: TRBJ1-4
D: TRBD1
V: TRBV7-2
CDR3: CASSSTGAATNEKLFF
DNA: TGTGCCAGCAGCTCTACAGGGGCAGCGACAAATGAAAAACTGTTTTTT

size: many
J: TRBJ2-7
D: NA
V: TRBV10-3
CDR3: CAISQDSYEQYF
DNA: TGTGCCATCAGTCAAGACAGCTACGAGCAGTACTTC

size: many
J: TRBJ1-5
D: NA
V: TRBV28
CDR3: CASSLGGPSNQPQHF
DNA: TGTGCCAGCAGTTTAGGGGGCCCAAGCAATCAGCCCCAGCATTTT

size: many
J: TRBJ2-1
D: TRBD1
V: TRBV7-8
CDR3: CASSDRVSREQFF
DNA: TGTGCCAGCAGCGACAGGGTTTCTCGCGAGCAGTTCTTC

size: NA
J: TRBJ2-1
D: NA
V: TRBV20-1
CDR3: CSASDTNEQFF
DNA: TGCAGTGCTTCCGACACCAATGAGCAGTTCTTC

size: few
J: TRBJ1-3
D: NA
V: TRBV6-6
CDR3: CASNPGGRVGNTIYF
DNA: TGTGCCAGCAACCCAGGTGGGCGGGTTGGAAACACCATATATTTT

size: NA
J: TRBJ2-1
D: NA
V: TRBV24-1
CDR3: CATSDFPDSYEQFF
DNA: TGTGCCACCAGTGATTTTCCGGACAGCTATGAGCAGTTCTTC

size: NA
J: TRBJ2-5
D: TRBD2
V: TRBV7-2
CDR3: CASSLAVGLAGGETQYF
DNA: TGTGCCAGCAGCTTAGCTGTAGGACTAGCGGGGGGAGAGACCCAGTACTTC

size: few
J: TRBJ2-7
D: TRBD2
V: TRBV7-9
CDR3: CASNRGGYEQYF
DNA: TGTGCCAGCAACCGGGGGGGTTACGAGCAGTACTTC

size: many
J: TRBJ1-2
D: NA
V: TRBV10-3
CDR3: CAISTGYGYTF
DNA: TGTGCCATCTCGACAGGCTATGGCTACACCTTC

size: NA
J: TRBJ1-4
D: NA
V: TRBV12-3/TRBV12-4
CDR3: CASSLTEWNEKLFF
DNA: TGTGCCAGCAGTTTGACTGAGTGGAATGAAAAACTGTTTTTT

size: NA
J: TRBJ1-5
D: NA
V: TRBV19
CDR3: CASSGNASGPRRQPQHF
DNA: TGTGCCAGTAGTGGCAACGCGTCAGGCCCGAGGAGGCAGCCCCAGCATTTT